These 25 T cell receptor beta chains were all obtained from the same sample, sequenced in a study of blood T cell repertoires in COVID-19. TCRdb keeps only in-frame clones here, not all; method: immunoSEQ multiplex PCR. The sample contains approximately 670,000 clones, around 90% of which appear only once. Source material: peripheral blood. These TCRs come from a woman between 18 and 30 years old with acute or convalescent COVID-19.

The rearrangement joins TRBV15 to TRBJ2-4, with D possibly TRBD1 on 6 matching bases. The CDR3 is 14 amino acids. V lost 9 bases to trimming and J lost 2 bases, with 14 bases between them. Looked up from germline, CDR1 is LNHNV and CDR2 is YYDKDF (reference sequence). The CDR3 DNA reads as TGTGCCACTTCAGGGCAGGGGACCAAAAACATTCAGTACTTC. The encoded protein is CATSGQGTKNIQYF.

The CDR3 loop is CASSKDPPSYQPQHF. The DNA for the CDR3 is TGTGCCAGCAGCAAAGACCCCCCCAGTTATCAGCCCCAGCATTTT. The chain is built from TRBV21-1 and TRBJ1-5; the table's D gene call, TRBD1, was not cross checked with the DNA. TRBV21-1 is deemed a pseudogene. The CDR3 contains 15 residues.

J is TRBJ2-2 and V is TRBV7-2, with TRBD1 matching over 9 bases. CDR1 SGHTA and CDR2 FQGNSA come from the germline V gene. The CDR3 length is 16 residues. The trim removed 2 bases at V and 3 bases at J, leaving 4 bases unmatched. The CDR3 sequence: CASSLWDRDHTGELFF. The CDR3 DNA follows: TGTGCCAGCAGCTTATGGGACAGGGATCACACCGGGGAGCTGTTTTTT.

This chain links TRBV2 with TRBJ2-7, with D maybe TRBD1 (5 bases). Germline loops: CDR1 SNHLY, CDR2 FYNNEI. V was cut by 1 base and J by 6 bases, with 16 bases left in between. CDR3 length: 15 residues. Here the CDR3 reads CASSEDRPNLSEQYF. For the CDR3, the DNA is TGTGCCAGCAGTGAAGACAGGCCAAATCTGTCCGAGCAGTACTTC.

This clone was observed once. This chain links TRBV10-1 with TRBJ1-2; 10 positions match TRBD1. From germline, CDR1 is WNHNN and CDR2 SYGVQD (reference sequence). The CDR3 runs to 14 residues. With 8 bases clipped from V and 2 bases from J, the junction kept 5 bases outside the gene matches. This CDR3 reads CASSGDRGNYGYTF. The CDR3 DNA reads as TGCGCCAGCTCGGGGGACAGGGGAAACTATGGCTACACCTTC.

This chain joins TRBV5-4 and TRBJ1-2, with D hard to call. The CDR3 covers 13 residues. Germline V CDR1 and CDR2: SGHNT, YYREEE (reference sequence). Trimming took off 5 bases at V and 6 bases at J, with 14 bases between the two ends. CDR3 loop: CASRVRAPHGYTF. The CDR3 DNA reads as TGTGCCAGCAGAGTGAGGGCCCCGCATGGCTACACCTTC.

The chain recombines TRBV6-6 with TRBJ1-2, with 7 positions matching TRBD1. The V segment lost 3 bases and the J segment 8 bases; nucleotides outside the gene matches: 6. Germline V gives CDR1 MNHNY, CDR2 SVGAGI (reference sequence). This CDR3 contains 13 residues. The CDR3 region has the DNA TGTGCCAGCAGTTATACAGGGGTTCTAGGCTACACCTTC. Translated: CASSYTGVLGYTF.

On this clone: The same CDR3 can be traced to other DNA sequences in this sample. The gene calls are TRBV18 and TRBJ2-7, with a weak D call TRBD1 (6 bases). The germline V gene has CDR1 KGHSH and CDR2 LQKENI. The ends were cut back, 3 bases at V and 2 bases at J, with 8 bases in the middle. This CDR3 contains 13 residues. This CDR3 reads CASSPGQTYEQYF. The CDR3 DNA reads as TGTGCCAGCTCACCCGGACAGACCTACGAGCAGTACTTC.

The chain recombines TRBV25-1 with TRBJ1-2; 8 bases are shared with TRBD1. CDR3 length: 18 amino acids. From germline, CDR1 is MGHDK and CDR2 SYGVNS. After removal of 2 bases from V and 6 bases from J, the junction contained 17 bases not matched to a gene. The chain's CDR3 is CASSELFVDRTGMDGYTF. The CDR3 DNA is TGTGCCAGCAGTGAACTTTTTGTAGATCGGACAGGGATGGATGGCTACACCTTC.

The chain employs TRBV2 and TRBJ1-3, with 7 bases identical to TRBD1. This CDR3 has 17 residues. The junction had 11 bases not matched to a gene; V was cut back by 6 bases and J by 0 bases. Germline V gene data show CDR1 as SNHLY and CDR2 as FYNNEI. This chain's CDR3 is CASRGVQGSNSGNTIYF. DNA for the CDR3: TGTGCCAGCAGGGGAGTACAGGGGTCAAACTCTGGAAACACCATATATTTT.

The chain uses TRBV27 and TRBJ1-5, with D perhaps TRBD1 (6 bases). The CDR3 runs 15 residues. With 6 bases removed from V and 9 bases from J, the gap between germline ends came to 21 bases. Germline CDR1 is MNHEY and CDR2 is SMNVEV (reference sequence). The CDR3, as DNA: TGTGCCAGCAGCCAAGACCACCAGGGGACGCGGCCCCAGCATTTT. Protein sequence: CASSQDHQGTRPQHF.

The chain links TRBV5-4 to TRBJ1-1; the match to TRBD1 covers 7 bases. J was trimmed by 0 bases and V by 4 bases; bases with no gene match: 3. CDR1 and CDR2 (germline): SGHNT, YYREEE (reference sequence). The CDR3 has 14 amino acids. The CDR3 loop is CASSGDSLNTEAFF. The CDR3 DNA sequence: TGTGCCAGCAGCGGGGACAGCTTGAACACTGAAGCTTTCTTT.

The V and J genes are TRBV24-1 and TRBJ2-1; D not resolved. Deletions cut 1 base from V and 4 bases from J, with 13 bases between. The germline V gene has CDR1 KGHDR and CDR2 SFDVKD. The CDR3 extends over 16 amino acids. CDR3 DNA: TGTGCCACCAGTGATTTTGGGCAGGTCGGATACAATGAGCAGTTCTTC. This translates into CATSDFGQVGYNEQFF.

This chain uses TRBV11-3 with TRBJ2-1, with 7 positions matching TRBD2. Germline lookup yields CDR1 SGHNT and CDR2 YENEEA. The CDR3 totals 14 residues. The J segment lost 9 bases and the V segment lost 1 base, leaving 6 bases of the junction unmatched. The CDR3 reads CASSLGRGNGEQFF. In nucleotides, the CDR3 is TGTGCCAGCAGCTTAGGGCGGGGGAACGGTGAGCAGTTCTTC.

The chain carries TRBV19 and TRBJ1-2; 9 nucleotides align to TRBD1. The germline V gene encodes CDR1 LNHDA and CDR2 SQIVND (reference sequence). This CDR3 has 15 amino acids. V was clipped by 3 bases and J by 4 bases; unmatched bases: 6. The CDR3 DNA reads as TGTGCCAGTAGTATGTGGGGGACAGGGATCTATGGCTACACCTTC. As protein: CASSMWGTGIYGYTF. Drawing the rest from reference TRBV19 and TRBJ1-2, the complete variable domain is DGGITQSPKYLFRKEGQNVTLSCEQNLNHDAMYWYRQDPGQGLRLIYYSQIVNDFQKGDIAEGYSVSREKKESFPLTVTSAQKNPTAFYLCASSMWGTGIYGYTFGSGTRLTVV.

V usage is TRBV7-2 and J usage is TRBJ1-1, with 8 bases identical to TRBD1. This CDR3 spans 16 amino acids. The ends lost 1 base at V and 2 bases at J; junction bases unmatched: 6. The V gene's germline CDR1 is SGHTA and CDR2 FQGNSA. The CDR3 DNA reads as TGTGCCAGCAGCTTAGAGGCAGGGGGCTTTAACACTGAAGCTTTCTTT. It is translated as CASSLEAGGFNTEAFF.

The gene calls are TRBV19 and TRBJ2-2; TRBD2 is a possible D gene (5 bases). Trimming left V 4 bases short and J 0 bases short, with 15 bases between. CDR3 length equals 17 residues. In germline, CDR1 is LNHDA, CDR2 SQIVND (reference sequence). DNA of the CDR3: TGTGCCAGTAGTACCCACCCCGGGGTTGCGAACACCGGGGAGCTGTTTTTT. Translated, it gives CASSTHPGVANTGELFF.

The chain links TRBV30 to TRBJ1-2; the match to TRBD1 covers 8 bases. The V gene's germline CDR1 is GTSNPN and CDR2 SVGIG (reference sequence). The V and J ends lost 5 bases and 4 bases, in that order; junction bases with no gene match: 3. This CDR3 has 12 residues. The CDR3 loop is CAWAGTGYGYTF. The CDR3 nucleotides are TGTGCCTGGGCCGGGACAGGCTATGGCTACACCTTC.

This chain connects TRBV5-6 to TRBJ2-7, with 9 bases identical to TRBD1. V trimming: 4 bases; J trimming: 1 base; junction bases outside the gene matches: 12. This CDR3 is 17 amino acids long. From germline, CDR1 is SGHDT and CDR2 YYEEEE. The CDR3 reads CASSQGTGHTSSYEQYF. DNA of the CDR3: TGTGCCAGCAGCCAAGGGACAGGGCATACCAGTTCCTACGAGCAGTACTTC.

The chain employs TRBV27 and TRBJ2-4; TRBD2 matches 8 bases. The CDR3 covers 15 residues. V dropped 8 bases and J dropped 0; count of bases not matched to a gene: 6. From germline, CDR1 is MNHEY and CDR2 SMNVEV (reference sequence). The CDR3 loop is CASQGTSLAKNIQYF. CDR3 DNA: TGTGCCAGCCAGGGGACTAGTCTAGCCAAAAACATTCAGTACTTC.

The chain couples TRBV11-2 to TRBJ1-6; 9 bases fit TRBD1. CDR1 is SGHAT, CDR2 FQNNGV, per germline. Trimming took 3 bases from V and 10 from J; bases not matched to a gene: 10. CDR3 size: 16 residues. DNA for the CDR3: TGTGCCAGCAGCTTCTGGGACAGGGCTCTAAACTCACCCCTCCACTTT. This codes for CASSFWDRALNSPLHF.

This clone has a single count. V is TRBV11-2 and J is TRBJ2-1, with 11 bases fitting TRBD1. The CDR3 is 16 residues long. V gave up 5 bases and J gave up 8 bases; unmatched junction bases: 11. Germline CDR1 SGHAT, CDR2 FQNNGV. The CDR3 region has the DNA TGTGCCAGCAGCCGACCTCCGGGACAGGGGGTACATGAGCAGTTCTTC. Residues: CASSRPPGQGVHEQFF.

Comments on this clone: Other DNA sequences in the sample encode the same CDR3. The chain employs TRBV5-4 and TRBJ1-1; the D is unclear. The CDR3 is 13 amino acids. From germline, CDR1 is SGHNT and CDR2 YYREEE (reference sequence). Trimming cost V 3 bases and J 1 base, with 7 bases left between them. The CDR3 DNA reads TGTGCCAGCAGCTCCCCAGGGAACACTGAAGCTTTCTTT. This translates into CASSSPGNTEAFF.

This sequence joins TRBV28 and TRBJ1-5; 10 nucleotides align to TRBD1. J was trimmed by 7 bases and V by 7 bases; bases with no gene match: 7. The CDR3 is 14 residues long. Germline loops: CDR1 MDHEN, CDR2 SYDVKM. The CDR3 sequence is CASIPGDRGQPQHF. For the CDR3, the DNA is TGTGCCAGCATCCCGGGGGACAGGGGACAGCCCCAGCATTTT.

The V call is TRBV30, the J call TRBJ1-2; perhaps TRBD1 as D (5 bases). Germline V lookup: CDR1 GTSNPN, CDR2 SVGIG (reference sequence). Trimming shortened V by 2 bases and J by 8 bases, and 12 bases separated the two germline ends. The CDR3 totals 12 residues. The CDR3 DNA sequence: TGTGCCTGGAGTCGGGGGACTAGGGGCTACACCTTC. Encoded protein: CAWSRGTRGYTF.